Reported below is one TCR beta chain. Sample treatment: oral pan-JAK inhibitor, 5-10 mg twice daily. Isolated RNA was reverse transcribed into cDNA used as the sequencing template. The repertoire was sequenced with immunoSEQ multiplex PCR; TCRdb's copy has only in-frame clones and lacks some. The table records over 150,000 clones, 60% to 70% of them present only once. The V and J ends lost 2 bases and 0 bases respectively, with 13 bases between them. The CDR3 has 16 residues. CDR1 and CDR2 (germline): SGHAT, FQNNGV. The sample is drawn from a study of CD8+ T cells in alopecia areata. The clonotype originates from a human donor with alopecia areata. The sample here was CD4+ T cells sorted from blood, taken at week 4, from a patient treated with tofacitinib. The chain has TRBV11-2 and TRBJ1-1; no definite D call. The CDR3 loop is CASSLSRPMLNTEAFF. The CDR3 coding sequence is TGTGCCAGCAGCTTAAGTCGACCGATGTTGAACACTGAAGCTTTCTTT. The whole variable domain, remainder taken from reference TRBV11-2 and TRBJ1-1, is EAGVAQSPRYKIIEKRQSVAFWCNPISGHATLYWYQQILGQGPKLLIQFQNNGVVDDSQLPKDRFSAERLKGVDSTLKIQPAKLEDSAVYLCASSLSRPMLNTEAFFGQGTRLTVV.